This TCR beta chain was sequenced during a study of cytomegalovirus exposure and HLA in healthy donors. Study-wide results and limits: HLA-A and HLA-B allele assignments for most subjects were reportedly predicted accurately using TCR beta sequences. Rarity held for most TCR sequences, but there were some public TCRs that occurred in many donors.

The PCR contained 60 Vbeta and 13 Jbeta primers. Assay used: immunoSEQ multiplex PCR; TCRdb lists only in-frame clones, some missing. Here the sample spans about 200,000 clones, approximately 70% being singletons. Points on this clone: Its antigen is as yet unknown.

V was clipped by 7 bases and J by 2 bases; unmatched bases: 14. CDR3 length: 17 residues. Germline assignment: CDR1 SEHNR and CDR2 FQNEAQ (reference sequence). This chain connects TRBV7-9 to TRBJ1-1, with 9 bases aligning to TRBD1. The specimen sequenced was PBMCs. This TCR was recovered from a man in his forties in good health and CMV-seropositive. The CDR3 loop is CASTPIAGQGVNTEAFF. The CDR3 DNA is TGTGCCAGCACCCCCATCGCGGGACAGGGAGTAAACACTGAAGCTTTCTTT.